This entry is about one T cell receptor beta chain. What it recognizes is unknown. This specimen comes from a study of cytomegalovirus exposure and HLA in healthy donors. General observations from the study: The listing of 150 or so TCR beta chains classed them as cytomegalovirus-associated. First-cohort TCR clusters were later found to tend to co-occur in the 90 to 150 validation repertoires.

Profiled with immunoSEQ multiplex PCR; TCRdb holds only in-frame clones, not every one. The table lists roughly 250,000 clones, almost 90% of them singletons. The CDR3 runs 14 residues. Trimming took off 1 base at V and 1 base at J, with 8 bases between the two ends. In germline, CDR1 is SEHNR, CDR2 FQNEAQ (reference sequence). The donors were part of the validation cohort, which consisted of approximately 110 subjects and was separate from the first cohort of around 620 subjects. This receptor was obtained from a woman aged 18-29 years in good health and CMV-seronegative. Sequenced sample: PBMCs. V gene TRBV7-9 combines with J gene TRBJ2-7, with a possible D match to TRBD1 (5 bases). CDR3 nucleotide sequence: TGTGCCAGCAGCTTAGTTGACAGATCCTACGAGCAGTACTTC. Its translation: CASSLVDRSYEQYF.